The clone carrying this T cell receptor beta chain was found a few times. Its antigen is unknown. This specimen comes from a study of response to subunit inactivated influenza vaccine. TCRdb redid the calling of the RT-PCR reads with MiXCR, one entry per CDR3 protein. The sample has approximately 520,000 distinct CDR3 sequences, approximately 16% seen once. Germline V lookup: CDR1 DFQATT, CDR2 SNEGSKA (reference sequence). V was trimmed by 3 bases and J by 6 bases, leaving 16 bases between them. The CDR3 spans 14 residues. Findings of the study overall: A suggestion made by the authors is that each seasonal influenza vaccination recruits few new T cells.

The sample here was CD4+ T cells sorted from PBMCs, taken 23 to 25 months after vaccination. The chain joins TRBV20-1 to TRBJ2-3; maybe TRBD1 (6 bases). This TCR came from a man aged 50-75 years who received an inactivated influenza vaccine. This chain's CDR3 is CSARGDTEVDTQYF. The CDR3 bases are TGCAGTGCTAGGGGGGACACCGAAGTGGATACGCAGTATTTT.